Sequencing of this T cell receptor (beta chain) was carried out in a study of T cell responses to AZD1222 COVID-19 vaccine. Second-dose timings of about 4 or about 12 weeks were pooled. V dropped 1 base and J dropped 4 bases, with 14 bases sitting between them. Germline values: CDR1 MNHEY, CDR2 SMNVEV (reference sequence). The CDR3 loop spans 15 amino acids. Clones were read by immunoSEQ multiplex PCR, and TCRdb kept only the in-frame ones, dropping some. Of about 150,000 clones in the sample, about nine tenths were seen once. Worth noting for this clone: Its antigen is unidentified.

The study's findings and limits: Donors were chiefly white British, with a greater number of females, and clonal diversity was perhaps underestimated.

This clonotype was obtained from an adult who received the AZD1222 COVID-19 vaccine. The chain is built from TRBV27 and TRBJ2-7; possible D gene TRBD2, 6 bases. The sequenced sample was peripheral blood, obtained 28 days after the second AZD1222 dose. This CDR3 reads CASSLLSSGGYEQYF. CDR3 sequence (DNA): TGTGCCAGCAGTTTATTATCTTCAGGAGGGTACGAGCAGTACTTC.